Listed here are 25 T cell receptor beta chains from one sample, sequenced in a study of cytomegalovirus exposure and HLA in healthy donors. PCR employed 60 Vbeta and 13 Jbeta primers. Clones were read by immunoSEQ multiplex PCR, and TCRdb kept only the in-frame ones, dropping some. The table records 160,000 or so clones, roughly four fifths of them present only once. The material sequenced was PBMCs. The receptor set was obtained from a man aged 45-65 years in good health and CMV-seropositive.

V gene TRBV4-1 combines with J gene TRBJ2-5, with 9 bases fitting TRBD2. CDR1 MGHRA and CDR2 YSYEKL come from the germline V gene. With 3 bases clipped from V and 4 bases from J, the junction kept 6 bases outside the gene matches. This CDR3 spans 15 amino acids. The chain's CDR3 is CASSQAGGPGETQYF. The CDR3 DNA reads TGCGCCAGCAGCCAGGCGGGGGGGCCAGGAGAGACCCAGTACTTC.

The chain joins TRBV7-6 to TRBJ2-7; TRBD1 matches 9 bases. Germline V gene sequence: CDR1 SGHVS, CDR2 FNYEAQ. This CDR3 comprises 16 residues. The J segment lost 2 bases and the V segment lost 3 bases, leaving 8 bases of the junction unmatched. The CDR3 here is CASSLYRQGGAYEQYF. The DNA for the CDR3 is TGTGCCAGCAGCTTGTACCGACAGGGGGGAGCCTACGAGCAGTACTTC.

This clone was recorded only once. The CDR3 DNA reads as TGTGCCAGCAGCGTAGGAGGGACAGGTGCTAACTATGGCTACACCTTC. This codes for CASSVGGTGANYGYTF. The V call is TRBV9, the J call TRBJ1-2; 8 bases are a match to TRBD1. The CDR3 is 16 residues long. V was pared by 0 bases and J by 0 bases, with 4 bases of the junction left unmatched. Germline-derived CDR1 and CDR2 are SGDLS and YYNGEE. The full variable domain, completed using reference TRBV9 and TRBJ1-2, is DSGVTQTPKHLITATGQRVTLRCSPRSGDLSVYWYQQSLDQGLQFLIQYYNGEERAKGNILERFSAQQFPDLHSELNLSSLELGDSALYFCASSVGGTGANYGYTFGSGTRLTVV.

The chain carries TRBV28 and TRBJ2-7; D is possibly TRBD1 (5 bases). V lost 0 bases, J lost 0 bases, and 12 bases lay in between. Germline V gives CDR1 MDHEN, CDR2 SYDVKM. The CDR3 has 16 residues. The CDR3 region is CASSLWGQGHSYEQYF. Here the CDR3 DNA reads TGTGCCAGCAGTTTATGGGGGCAGGGCCACTCCTACGAGCAGTACTTC.

This sequence joins TRBV7-2 and TRBJ2-7; a weak D match, TRBD1 (6 bases). V lost 0 bases and J lost 3, with 18 bases in between. The CDR3 runs 17 residues. Germline V gene data show CDR1 as SGHTA and CDR2 as FQGNSA. The CDR3 reads CASSLANSRGRRYEQYF. Here the CDR3 DNA reads TGTGCCAGCAGCTTAGCGAATTCCAGGGGCAGGCGCTACGAGCAGTACTTC.

V usage is TRBV7-9 and J usage is TRBJ1-1; D is unresolved. This CDR3 contains 14 residues. CDR1 and CDR2 (germline): SEHNR, FQNEAQ (reference sequence). Between the trimmed V and J ends, which lost 1 base and 5 bases, there was a span of 11 bases. For the CDR3, the DNA is TGTGCCAGCAGCTTAGGGACGGCGGGAACTGAAGCTTTCTTT. This gives the protein CASSLGTAGTEAFF.

This chain uses TRBV7-7 with TRBJ2-1; 10 nucleotides agree with TRBD1. This CDR3 has 14 residues. With V trimmed by 5 bases and J by 7 bases, 5 bases remained unmatched. Looked up from germline, CDR1 is SSHAT and CDR2 is FNYEAQ (reference sequence). This CDR3 reads CASSHGTGENEQFF. The CDR3 nucleotides read TGTGCCAGCAGCCACGGGACAGGGGAAAATGAGCAGTTCTTC.

The chain carries TRBV6-1 and TRBJ2-7, with 9 positions matching TRBD2. Unmatched junction bases numbered 6, after V lost 2 bases and J lost 4 bases. This CDR3 has 15 amino acids. CDR1 is MNHNS, CDR2 SASEGT, per germline. The CDR3 loop is CASSELAGGPYEQYF. In nucleotides, the CDR3 is TGTGCCAGCAGTGAACTGGCGGGAGGGCCGTACGAGCAGTACTTC.

The chain joins TRBV30 to TRBJ1-2; 10 bases match TRBD1. V was clipped by 1 base and J by 8 bases; unmatched bases: 13. Germline V CDR1 and CDR2: GTSNPN, SVGIG (reference sequence). This CDR3 spans 16 amino acids. The CDR3 DNA reads as TGTGCCTGGAGTGGGCCCTTGGGACAGGGGATCCGGGGCTACACCTTC. As protein: CAWSGPLGQGIRGYTF.

The chain carries TRBV10-1 and TRBJ2-3; 9 nucleotides align to TRBD2. The V and J ends lost 7 bases and 7 bases, in that order; junction bases with no gene match: 6. CDR3 length equals 13 residues. The germline gives CDR1 WNHNN, CDR2 SYGVQD (reference sequence). DNA of the CDR3: TGCGCCAGCATGGTCGCGGGAGGGTATACGCAGTATTTT. Its translation: CASMVAGGYTQYF.

The rearrangement joins TRBV6-4 to TRBJ2-7, with D possibly TRBD2 on 9 matching bases. The germline V and J ends were trimmed by 0 bases and 0 bases, with 24 bases remaining between them. Germline CDR1 and CDR2: MRHNA and SNTAGT. The CDR3 consists of 20 residues. The CDR3 region has the DNA TGTGCCAGCAGTGACTCCACAGGGGGTTTTCTAGCGGGAAGCTCCTACGAGCAGTACTTC. It codes for CASSDSTGGFLAGSSYEQYF.

The chain uses TRBV7-9 and TRBJ1-5, with 9 bases aligning to TRBD1. Germline V gene sequence: CDR1 SEHNR, CDR2 FQNEAQ (reference sequence). V was clipped by 4 bases and J by 1 base; unmatched bases: 2. This CDR3 contains 15 residues. The CDR3 DNA reads TGTGCCAGCAGCTCACAGGGGGCGAGCAATCAGCCCCAGCATTTT. It translates to CASSSQGASNQPQHF.

The chain is built from TRBV4-1 and TRBJ2-1, with no clear D. V lost 2 bases, J lost 4 bases, and 6 bases lay in between. From germline, CDR1 is MGHRA and CDR2 YSYEKL. CDR3 length: 13 residues. The CDR3 sequence is CASSQNNYNEQFF. For the CDR3, the DNA is TGCGCCAGCAGCCAAAATAATTACAATGAGCAGTTCTTC.

DNA for the CDR3: TGCAGCGCCGGGACAGGGTTGACTTCCACCTACGAGCAGTACTTC. This sequence encodes CSAGTGLTSTYEQYF. This chain connects TRBV29-1 to TRBJ2-7; 9 positions match TRBD1. V trimming: 7 bases; J trimming: 2 bases; junction bases outside the gene matches: 12. This CDR3 region has 15 residues. Per germline, CDR1 SQVTM and CDR2 ANQGSEA.

With respect to this clone: Germline is not matched at one junction end, which may reflect a read error. The V call is TRBV28, the J call TRBJ1-2, with TRBD1 matching over 11 bases. This CDR3 is 15 amino acids long. CDR1 and CDR2 (germline): MDHEN, SYDVKM. CDR3 DNA: TGTACCAGCAGTTTACGAGGACAGGGGGCGCGGGGCTACACCTTC. As protein: CTSSLRGQGARGYTF.

This rearrangement joins TRBV6-1 to TRBJ2-7, with 8 positions matching TRBD1. Trimming at V came to 7 bases and at J to 2 bases, leaving 10 bases not matched to a gene. The CDR3 totals 15 residues. Germline V gene lookup returns CDR1 MNHNS and CDR2 SASEGT. The CDR3 protein is CASNPRTGSTYEQYF. CDR3 nucleotides: TGTGCCAGCAATCCACGGACAGGGTCGACCTACGAGCAGTACTTC.

This clone was seen a single time. This CDR3 reads CASSNGGDNEQFF. DNA for the CDR3: TGTGCCAGCAGCAACGGGGGGGACAATGAGCAGTTCTTC. This chain connects TRBV6-5 to TRBJ2-1, with 8 bases that match TRBD2. The CDR3 loop spans 13 amino acids. Germline V lookup: CDR1 MNHEY, CDR2 SVGAGI. V dropped 6 bases and J dropped 5; count of bases not matched to a gene: 3.

The chain links TRBV4-1 to TRBJ2-1; 12 bases agree with TRBD2. The V and J ends lost 5 bases and 3 bases, in that order; junction bases with no gene match: 5. Looked up from germline, CDR1 is MGHRA and CDR2 is YSYEKL. The CDR3 contains 16 residues. The CDR3 bases are TGCGCCAGCAGCGACGGGACTAGCGGGTTCTACAATGAGCAGTTCTTC. As protein: CASSDGTSGFYNEQFF.

This chain links TRBV19 with TRBJ1-2, with 8 bases fitting TRBD1. CDR1 is LNHDA and CDR2 is SQIVND in the germline V gene (reference sequence). V dropped 4 bases and J dropped 0; count of bases not matched to a gene: 4. This CDR3 spans 15 amino acids. For the CDR3, the DNA is TGTGCCAGTAGTAACCCGGGACAGGCTAACTATGGCTACACCTTC. It codes for CASSNPGQANYGYTF.

V usage is TRBV30 and J usage is TRBJ1-1; possibly TRBD1 for D (6 bases). This CDR3 comprises 14 residues. V lost 3 bases and J 6 bases, leaving 17 bases between the germline ends. Germline CDR1 GTSNPN, CDR2 SVGIG (reference sequence). The CDR3 bases are TGTGCCTGGAGCGACGGGGGGGGCGCCCCTGAAGCTTTCTTT. Amino acid sequence: CAWSDGGGAPEAFF.

J is TRBJ2-3 and V is TRBV7-8; the match to TRBD2 covers 9 bases. The V gene's germline CDR1 is SGHVS and CDR2 FQNEAQ. The CDR3 loop spans 18 amino acids. With V trimmed by 1 base and J by 4 bases, 12 bases remained unmatched. The CDR3 here is CASSLDPFLAGRADTQYF. The CDR3 region has the DNA TGTGCCAGCAGCTTAGATCCGTTTCTAGCGGGACGGGCAGATACGCAGTATTTT.

This clone was found once. The J gene is TRBJ1-6, the V gene TRBV6-6, with 8 bases that match TRBD1. CDR1 and CDR2 from the germline V gene are MNHNY and SVGAGI (reference sequence). The CDR3 sequence is 16 residues long. J was trimmed by 6 bases and V by 4 bases; bases with no gene match: 8. The CDR3 loop is CASSSSQGAGNSPLHF. CDR3 bases: TGTGCCAGCAGTTCGAGTCAGGGGGCAGGTAATTCACCCCTCCACTTT.

The rearrangement joins TRBV5-1 to TRBJ1-2, with TRBD1 as a possible D gene (6 bases). CDR1 and CDR2 (germline): SGHRS, YFSETQ. Trimming removed 5 bases at V and 5 bases at J, with 16 bases between. The CDR3 length is 14 residues. In nucleotides, the CDR3 is TGCGCCAGCAGGCTGGCGGGGGCGGGATATGGCTACACCTTC. Residues: CASRLAGAGYGYTF.

V and J are TRBV6-5 and TRBJ2-1; possible D gene TRBD1, 6 bases. V was clipped by 4 bases and J by 1 base, with 14 bases between them. CDR3 length: 16 residues. Per germline, CDR1 MNHEY and CDR2 SVGAGI. CDR3 sequence (DNA): TGTGCCAGCAGTTCGGACAGAAAGGGTTCCTACAATGAGCAGTTCTTC. Amino acids: CASSSDRKGSYNEQFF.

This sequence joins TRBV13 and TRBJ1-6; 7 bases are shared with TRBD1. Per germline, CDR1 PRHDT and CDR2 FYEKMQ (reference sequence). The CDR3 is made up of 15 amino acids. V was clipped by 4 bases and J by 9 bases; unmatched bases: 9. CDR3 sequence: CASSYRQGGGSPLHF. CDR3 sequence (DNA): TGTGCCAGCAGCTATAGACAGGGTGGAGGTTCACCCCTCCACTTT.